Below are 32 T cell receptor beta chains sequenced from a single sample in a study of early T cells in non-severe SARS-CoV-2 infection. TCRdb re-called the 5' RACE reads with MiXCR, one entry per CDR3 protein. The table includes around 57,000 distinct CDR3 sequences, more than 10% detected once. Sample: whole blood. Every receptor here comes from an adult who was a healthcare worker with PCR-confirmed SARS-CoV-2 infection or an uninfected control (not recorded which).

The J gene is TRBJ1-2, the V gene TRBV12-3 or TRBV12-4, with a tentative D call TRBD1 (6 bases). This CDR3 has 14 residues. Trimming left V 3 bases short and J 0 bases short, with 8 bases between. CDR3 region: CASSFTGPNYGYTF. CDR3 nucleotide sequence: TGTGCCAGCAGTTTCACAGGGCCTAACTATGGCTACACCTTC.

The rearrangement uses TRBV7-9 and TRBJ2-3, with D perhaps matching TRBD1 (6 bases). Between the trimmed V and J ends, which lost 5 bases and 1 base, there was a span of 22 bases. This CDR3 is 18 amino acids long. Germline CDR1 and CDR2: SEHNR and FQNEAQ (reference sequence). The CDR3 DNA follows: TGTGCCAGCAGCCTCCCCCCGGGAAAGGACAGCCGCACAGATACGCAGTATTTT. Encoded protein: CASSLPPGKDSRTDTQYF.

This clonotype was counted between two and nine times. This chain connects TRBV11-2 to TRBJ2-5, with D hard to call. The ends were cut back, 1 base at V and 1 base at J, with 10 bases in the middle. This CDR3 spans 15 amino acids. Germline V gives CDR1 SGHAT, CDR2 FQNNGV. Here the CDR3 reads CASSLGAQIQETQYF. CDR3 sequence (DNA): TGTGCCAGCAGCTTAGGAGCGCAAATCCAAGAGACCCAGTACTTC.

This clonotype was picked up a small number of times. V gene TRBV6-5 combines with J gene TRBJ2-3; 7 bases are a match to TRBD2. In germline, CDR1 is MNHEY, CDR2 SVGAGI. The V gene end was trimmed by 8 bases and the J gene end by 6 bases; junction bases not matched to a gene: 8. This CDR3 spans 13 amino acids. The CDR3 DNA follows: TGTGCCAGCTTTGAACTAGCGAGCGATACGCAGTATTTT. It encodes CASFELASDTQYF.

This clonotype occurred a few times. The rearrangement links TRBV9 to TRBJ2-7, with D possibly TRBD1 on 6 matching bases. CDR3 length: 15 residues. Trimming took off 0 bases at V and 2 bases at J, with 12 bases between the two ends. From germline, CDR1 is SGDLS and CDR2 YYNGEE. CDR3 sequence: CASSVEGQSTYEQYF. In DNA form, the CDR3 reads TGTGCCAGCAGCGTAGAAGGACAGTCAACCTACGAGCAGTACTTC.

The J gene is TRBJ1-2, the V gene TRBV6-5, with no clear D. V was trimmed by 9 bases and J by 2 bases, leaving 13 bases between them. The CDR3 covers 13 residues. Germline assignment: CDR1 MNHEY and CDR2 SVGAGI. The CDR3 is CASYRGANYGYTF. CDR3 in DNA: TGTGCCAGTTATCGGGGTGCCAACTATGGCTACACCTTC.

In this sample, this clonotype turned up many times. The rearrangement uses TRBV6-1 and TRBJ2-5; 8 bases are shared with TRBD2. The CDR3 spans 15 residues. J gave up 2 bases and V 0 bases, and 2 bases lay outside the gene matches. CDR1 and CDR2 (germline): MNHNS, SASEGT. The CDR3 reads CASSEASGAQETQYF. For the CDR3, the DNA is TGTGCCAGCAGTGAAGCTAGCGGGGCTCAAGAGACCCAGTACTTC.

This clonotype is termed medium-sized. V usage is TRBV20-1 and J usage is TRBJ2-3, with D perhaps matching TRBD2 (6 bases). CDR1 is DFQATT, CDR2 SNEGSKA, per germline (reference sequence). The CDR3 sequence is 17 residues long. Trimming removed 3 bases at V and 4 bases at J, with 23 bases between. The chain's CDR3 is CSASSGRETIRSDTQYF. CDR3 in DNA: TGCAGTGCTAGTTCCGGGCGGGAAACGATTCGATCAGATACGCAGTATTTT.

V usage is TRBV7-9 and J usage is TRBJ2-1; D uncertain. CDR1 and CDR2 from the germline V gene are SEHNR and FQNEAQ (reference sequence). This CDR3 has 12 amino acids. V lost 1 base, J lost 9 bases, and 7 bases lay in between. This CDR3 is CASSLERREQFF. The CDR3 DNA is TGTGCCAGCAGCTTAGAGAGGCGTGAGCAGTTCTTC.

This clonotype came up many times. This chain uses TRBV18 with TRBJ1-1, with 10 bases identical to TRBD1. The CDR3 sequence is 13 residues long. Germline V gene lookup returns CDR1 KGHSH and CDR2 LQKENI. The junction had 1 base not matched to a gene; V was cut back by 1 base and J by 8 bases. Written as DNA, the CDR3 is TGTGCCAGCTCACCACGGGACAGGGGAGAAGCTTTCTTT. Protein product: CASSPRDRGEAFF.

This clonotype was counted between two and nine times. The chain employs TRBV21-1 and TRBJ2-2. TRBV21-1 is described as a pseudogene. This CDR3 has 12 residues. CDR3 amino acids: CASLMNTGELFF. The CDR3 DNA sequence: TGTGCCAGCTTAATGAACACCGGGGAGCTGTTTTTT.

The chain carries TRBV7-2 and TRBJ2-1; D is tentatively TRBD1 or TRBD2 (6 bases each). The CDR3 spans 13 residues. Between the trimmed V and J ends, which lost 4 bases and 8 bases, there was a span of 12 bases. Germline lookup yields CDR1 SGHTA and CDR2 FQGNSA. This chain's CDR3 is CASSYQGRYEQFF. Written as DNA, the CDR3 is TGTGCCAGCAGCTACCAGGGGAGGTATGAGCAGTTCTTC.

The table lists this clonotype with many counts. In nucleotides, the CDR3 is TGTGCCAGCAGGTCAGGAAACACTGAAGCTTTCTTT. Translating gives CASRSGNTEAFF. The chain couples TRBV6-5 to TRBJ1-1; D unresolved. CDR3 size: 12 residues. CDR1 and CDR2 from the germline V gene are MNHEY and SVGAGI. Trimming removed 6 bases from V and 2 bases from J, with 7 bases in between.

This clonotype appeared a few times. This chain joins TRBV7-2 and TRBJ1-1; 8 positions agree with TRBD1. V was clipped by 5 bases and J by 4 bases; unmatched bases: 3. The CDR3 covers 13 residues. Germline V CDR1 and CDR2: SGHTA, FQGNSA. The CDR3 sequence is CASSLDRGTEAFF. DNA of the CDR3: TGTGCCAGCAGCCTAGACAGGGGCACTGAAGCTTTCTTT.

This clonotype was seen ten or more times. CDR3 amino acids: CASSFKAVVNTEAFF. The CDR3, as DNA: TGTGCCAGCAGCTTTAAAGCGGTGGTGAACACTGAAGCTTTCTTT. This chain connects TRBV11-2 to TRBJ1-1, with unresolved D. CDR3 size: 15 residues. Trimming removed 3 bases at V and 0 bases at J, with 11 bases between. Germline CDR1 reads SGHAT; CDR2 reads FQNNGV.

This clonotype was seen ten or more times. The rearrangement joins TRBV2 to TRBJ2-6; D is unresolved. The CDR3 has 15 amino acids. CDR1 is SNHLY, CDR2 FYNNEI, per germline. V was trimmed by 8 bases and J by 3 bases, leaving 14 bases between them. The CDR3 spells CASARWSVGANVLTF. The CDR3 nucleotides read TGTGCCAGCGCGCGGTGGTCCGTTGGGGCCAACGTCCTGACTTTC.

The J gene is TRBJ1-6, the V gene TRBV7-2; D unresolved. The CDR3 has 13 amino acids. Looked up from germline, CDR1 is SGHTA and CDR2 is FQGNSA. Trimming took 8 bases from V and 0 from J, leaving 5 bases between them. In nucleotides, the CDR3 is TGTGCCAGCGGAGGCTCCTATAATTCACCCCTCCACTTT. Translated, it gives CASGGSYNSPLHF.

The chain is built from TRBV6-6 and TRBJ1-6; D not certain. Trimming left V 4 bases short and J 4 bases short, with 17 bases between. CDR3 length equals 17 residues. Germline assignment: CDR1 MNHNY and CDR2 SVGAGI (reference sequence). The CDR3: CASSFLMGNTYNSPLHF. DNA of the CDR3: TGTGCCAGCAGTTTTCTAATGGGGAACACTTATAATTCACCCCTCCACTTT.

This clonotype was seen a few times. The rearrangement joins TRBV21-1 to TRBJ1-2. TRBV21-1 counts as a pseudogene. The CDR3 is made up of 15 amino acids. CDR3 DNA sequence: TGTGCCAGCAGCAATTACTATGACGGTAACTATGGCTACACCTTC. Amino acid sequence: CASSNYYDGNYGYTF.

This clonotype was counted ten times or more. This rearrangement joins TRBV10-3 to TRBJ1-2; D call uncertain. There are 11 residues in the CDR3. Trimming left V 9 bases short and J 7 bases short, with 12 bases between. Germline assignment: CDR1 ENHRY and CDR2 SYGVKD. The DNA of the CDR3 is TGTGCCATTGCAGAGGAGGGTGGCTACACCTTC. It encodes CAIAEEGGYTF.

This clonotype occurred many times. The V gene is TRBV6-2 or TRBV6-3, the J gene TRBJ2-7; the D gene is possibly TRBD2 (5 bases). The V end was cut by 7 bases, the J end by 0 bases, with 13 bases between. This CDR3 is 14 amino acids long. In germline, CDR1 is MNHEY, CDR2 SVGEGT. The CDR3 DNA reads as TGTGCCAGCACCACCGGGGTACACTCCTACGAGCAGTACTTC. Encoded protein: CASTTGVHSYEQYF.

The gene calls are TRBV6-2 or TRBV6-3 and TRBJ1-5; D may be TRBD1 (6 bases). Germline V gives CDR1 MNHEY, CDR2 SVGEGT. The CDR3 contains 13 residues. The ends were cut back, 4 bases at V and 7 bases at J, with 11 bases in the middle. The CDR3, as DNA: TGTGCCAGCAGTTCCCCGGGGGCCCAGCCCCAGCATTTT. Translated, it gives CASSSPGAQPQHF.

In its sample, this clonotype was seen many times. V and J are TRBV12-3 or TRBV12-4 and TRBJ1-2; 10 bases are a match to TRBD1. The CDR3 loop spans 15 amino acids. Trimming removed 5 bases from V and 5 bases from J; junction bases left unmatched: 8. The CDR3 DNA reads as TGTGCCAGCAGTCCACTGGGACAGGGGACTTATGGCTACACCTTC. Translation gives CASSPLGQGTYGYTF.

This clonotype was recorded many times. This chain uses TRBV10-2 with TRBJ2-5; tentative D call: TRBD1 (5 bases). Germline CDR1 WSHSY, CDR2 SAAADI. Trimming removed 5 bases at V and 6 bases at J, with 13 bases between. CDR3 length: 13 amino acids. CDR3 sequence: CASSLGQSKTQYF. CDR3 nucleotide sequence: TGCGCCAGCAGTCTTGGACAATCAAAGACCCAGTACTTC.

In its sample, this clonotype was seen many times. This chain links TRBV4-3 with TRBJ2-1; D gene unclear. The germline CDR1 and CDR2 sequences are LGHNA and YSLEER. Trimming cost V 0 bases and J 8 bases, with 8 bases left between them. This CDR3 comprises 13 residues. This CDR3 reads CASSQDPRDEQFF. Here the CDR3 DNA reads TGCGCCAGCAGCCAAGACCCAAGAGATGAGCAGTTCTTC.

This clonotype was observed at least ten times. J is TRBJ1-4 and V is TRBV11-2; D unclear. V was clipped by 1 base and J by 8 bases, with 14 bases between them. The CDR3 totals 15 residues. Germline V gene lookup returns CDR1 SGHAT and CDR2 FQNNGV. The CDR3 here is CASSLASGFREKLFF. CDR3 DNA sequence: TGTGCCAGCAGCTTAGCTTCGGGGTTTCGGGAAAAACTGTTTTTT.

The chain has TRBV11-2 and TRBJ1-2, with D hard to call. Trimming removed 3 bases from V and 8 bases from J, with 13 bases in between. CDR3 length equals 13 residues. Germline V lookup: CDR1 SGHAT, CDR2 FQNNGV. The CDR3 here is CASSLEPPGGYTF. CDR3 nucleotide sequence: TGTGCCAGCAGCTTGGAGCCACCTGGGGGCTACACCTTC.

CDR3: CASSPWTENTEAFF. The CDR3 region has the DNA TGTGCCAGCTCACCATGGACAGAAAACACTGAAGCTTTCTTT. The genes are TRBV18 and TRBJ1-1, with D perhaps matching TRBD1 (6 bases). Germline V gives CDR1 KGHSH, CDR2 LQKENI. V lost 2 bases and J 2 bases, leaving 9 bases between the germline ends. The CDR3 extends over 14 amino acids.

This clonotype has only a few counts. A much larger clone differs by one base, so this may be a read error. The CDR3 spells CASSLATEAFF. The CDR3 region has the DNA TGTGCCAGCAGTTTGGCCACTGAAGCTTTCTTT. This sequence joins TRBV12-3 or TRBV12-4 and TRBJ1-1; no definite D call. V was trimmed by 3 bases and J by 4 bases, leaving 3 bases between them. This CDR3 has 11 residues.

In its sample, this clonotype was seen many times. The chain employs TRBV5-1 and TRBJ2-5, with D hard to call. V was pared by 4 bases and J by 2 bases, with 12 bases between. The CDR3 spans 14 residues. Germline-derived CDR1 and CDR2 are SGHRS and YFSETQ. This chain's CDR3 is CASSLGPRQETQYF. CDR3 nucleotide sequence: TGCGCCAGCAGCCTGGGCCCAAGACAAGAGACCCAGTACTTC.

CDR3 DNA sequence: TGTGCCAGCAGCCAAGCACAGGGCGGAGGAAACATTCAGTACTTC. Protein sequence: CASSQAQGGGNIQYF. V and J are TRBV3-1 and TRBJ2-4, with D tentatively TRBD1 (6 bases). V shed 1 base and J shed 6 bases, with 13 bases lying between them. Per the germline V gene, CDR1 is LGHDT and CDR2 is YNNKEL (reference sequence). The CDR3 is made up of 15 amino acids.

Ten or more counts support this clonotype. The CDR3 spells CATELRPQHF. CDR3 DNA sequence: TGTGCCACTGAGTTGAGGCCCCAGCATTTT. This sequence joins TRBV21-1 and TRBJ1-5. TRBV21-1 has pseudogene status. This CDR3 contains 10 residues.